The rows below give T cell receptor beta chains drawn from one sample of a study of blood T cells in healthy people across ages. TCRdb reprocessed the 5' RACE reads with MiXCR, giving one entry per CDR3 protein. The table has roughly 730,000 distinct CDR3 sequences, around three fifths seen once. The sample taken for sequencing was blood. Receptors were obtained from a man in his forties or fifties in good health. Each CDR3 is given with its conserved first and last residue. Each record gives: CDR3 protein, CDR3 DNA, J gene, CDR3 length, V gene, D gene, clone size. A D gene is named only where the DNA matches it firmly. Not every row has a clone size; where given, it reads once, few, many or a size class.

CDR3 protein: CASSLPGLAGPGDTQYF
CDR3 DNA: TGTGCCAGCAGTCTGCCGGGACTAGCGGGCCCTGGGGATACGCAGTATTTT
J gene: TRBJ2-3
CDR3 length: 17
V gene: TRBV27
D gene: TRBD2
clone size: .

CDR3 protein: CASSQEIHSTEAFF
CDR3 DNA: TGTGCCAGCAGCCAAGAAATTCACAGCACTGAAGCTTTCTTT
J gene: TRBJ1-1
CDR3 length: 14
V gene: TRBV4-2
D gene: .
clone size: .

CDR3 protein: CSAKGTVNTYEQYF
CDR3 DNA: TGCAGTGCTAAAGGGACAGTTAACACCTACGAGCAGTACTTC
J gene: TRBJ2-7
CDR3 length: 14
V gene: TRBV20-1
D gene: TRBD1
clone size: once

CDR3 protein: CASSVGQDTGYTF
CDR3 DNA: TGTGCCAGCAGCGTGGGACAGGATACAGGCTACACCTTC
J gene: TRBJ1-2
CDR3 length: 13
V gene: TRBV9
D gene: TRBD1
clone size: .

CDR3 protein: CASSLSSGLNTGELFF
CDR3 DNA: TGTGCCAGCAGCTTATCCTCGGGACTGAACACCGGGGAGCTGTTTTTT
J gene: TRBJ2-2
CDR3 length: 16
V gene: TRBV7-2
D gene: .
clone size: .

CDR3 protein: CASSRAQAGANEQFF
CDR3 DNA: TGTGCCAGCAGCCGAGCCCAAGCGGGAGCCAATGAGCAGTTCTTC
J gene: TRBJ2-1
CDR3 length: 15
V gene: TRBV6-5
D gene: TRBD2
clone size: once

CDR3 protein: CASSQDDSGTSSQYF
CDR3 DNA: TGTGCCAGCAGCCAAGATGATAGCGGGACCTCGTCGCAGTACTTC
J gene: TRBJ2-7
CDR3 length: 15
V gene: TRBV4-2
D gene: TRBD2
clone size: .

CDR3 protein: CSARTSGIPDTQYF
CDR3 DNA: TGCAGTGCTAGGACTAGCGGGATTCCAGATACGCAGTATTTT
J gene: TRBJ2-3
CDR3 length: 14
V gene: TRBV20-1
D gene: TRBD2
clone size: few

CDR3 protein: CASSHPGTSDDEQYF
CDR3 DNA: TGCGCCAGCAGCCATCCCGGGACTAGCGACGACGAGCAGTACTTC
J gene: TRBJ2-7
CDR3 length: 15
V gene: TRBV4-1
D gene: TRBD2
clone size: few

CDR3 protein: CSFRDTYEQYF
CDR3 DNA: TGCAGCTTCAGGGATACCTACGAGCAGTACTTC
J gene: TRBJ2-7
CDR3 length: 11
V gene: TRBV29-1
D gene: .
clone size: few

CDR3 protein: CTISESLGLGSQPQHF
CDR3 DNA: TGTACCATCAGTGAGTCGTTGGGCCTCGGGAGTCAGCCCCAGCATTTT
J gene: TRBJ1-5
CDR3 length: 16
V gene: TRBV10-3
D gene: .
clone size: once

CDR3 protein: CASSSSGGQAGEQFF
CDR3 DNA: TGTGCCAGCAGCTCTAGCGGGGGGCAAGCAGGTGAGCAGTTCTTC
J gene: TRBJ2-1
CDR3 length: 15
V gene: TRBV7-2
D gene: TRBD2
clone size: .

CDR3 protein: CSARDPWTGFEDTQYF
CDR3 DNA: TGCAGTGCTAGAGATCCCTGGACAGGGTTTGAAGATACGCAGTATTTT
J gene: TRBJ2-3
CDR3 length: 16
V gene: TRBV20-1
D gene: TRBD1
clone size: .

CDR3 protein: CASSLRQPVYYGCTF
CDR3 DNA: TGTGCCAGCAGTTTGCGACAGCCAGTATACTATGGCTGCACCTTC
J gene: TRBJ1-2
CDR3 length: 15
V gene: TRBV12-3/TRBV12-4
D gene: .
clone size: .

CDR3 protein: CASSFLGDEETQYF
CDR3 DNA: TGTGCCAGCAGCTTCTTGGGGGACGAAGAGACCCAGTACTTC
J gene: TRBJ2-5
CDR3 length: 14
V gene: TRBV7-8
D gene: .
clone size: .

CDR3 protein: CSVEGLAGSDNEQFF
CDR3 DNA: TGCAGCGTTGAGGGACTAGCGGGAAGTGACAATGAGCAGTTCTTC
J gene: TRBJ2-1
CDR3 length: 15
V gene: TRBV29-1
D gene: TRBD2
clone size: few

CDR3 protein: CASSEPGGPGANVLTF
CDR3 DNA: TGTGCCAGCAGCGAACCAGGGGGCCCTGGGGCCAACGTCCTGACTTTC
J gene: TRBJ2-6
CDR3 length: 16
V gene: TRBV6-6
D gene: TRBD1
clone size: few

CDR3 protein: CASKKGPSQETQYF
CDR3 DNA: TGTGCCAGCAAGAAGGGTCCCTCCCAAGAGACCCAGTACTTC
J gene: TRBJ2-5
CDR3 length: 14
V gene: TRBV28
D gene: .
clone size: few

CDR3 protein: CASRDTVSYEQYF
CDR3 DNA: TGTGCCAGCAGGGACACGGTTTCCTACGAGCAGTACTTC
J gene: TRBJ2-7
CDR3 length: 13
V gene: TRBV12-3/TRBV12-4
D gene: .
clone size: .

CDR3 protein: CASSHPLGVAGRGQYF
CDR3 DNA: TGTGCCAGCAGTCACCCCCTAGGGGTAGCGGGAAGAGGGCAGTACTTC
J gene: TRBJ2-7
CDR3 length: 16
V gene: TRBV6-1
D gene: TRBD2
clone size: once

CDR3 protein: CASVDRAYEQYF
CDR3 DNA: TGTGCCAGCGTCGACAGGGCCTACGAGCAGTACTTC
J gene: TRBJ2-7
CDR3 length: 12
V gene: TRBV28
D gene: TRBD1
clone size: few

CDR3 protein: CAWTPGLANEQFF
CDR3 DNA: TGTGCCTGGACCCCCGGGCTAGCCAATGAGCAGTTCTTC
J gene: TRBJ2-1
CDR3 length: 13
V gene: TRBV30
D gene: .
clone size: .

CDR3 protein: CATSDSDLAGGADTQYF
CDR3 DNA: TGTGCCACCAGTGATTCGGATCTCGCGGGCGGGGCAGATACGCAGTATTTT
J gene: TRBJ2-3
CDR3 length: 17
V gene: TRBV24-1
D gene: .
clone size: .

CDR3 protein: CASKNIRQSSYNEQYF
CDR3 DNA: TGTGCCAGCAAGAACATACGACAGAGCTCCTACAATGAGCAGTACTTC
J gene: TRBJ2-7
CDR3 length: 16
V gene: TRBV27
D gene: .
clone size: .

CDR3 protein: CASNLAGASSTDTQYF
CDR3 DNA: TGTGCCAGCAATCTAGCGGGAGCCTCTAGCACAGATACGCAGTATTTT
J gene: TRBJ2-3
CDR3 length: 16
V gene: TRBV7-2
D gene: TRBD2
clone size: few

CDR3 protein: CAISGTILQETQYF
CDR3 DNA: TGTGCCATCAGTGGGACTATACTACAAGAGACCCAGTACTTC
J gene: TRBJ2-5
CDR3 length: 14
V gene: TRBV10-3
D gene: .
clone size: few

CDR3 protein: CSVISGRTYEQYF
CDR3 DNA: TGCAGCGTTATTAGCGGGAGAACGTACGAGCAGTACTTC
J gene: TRBJ2-7
CDR3 length: 13
V gene: TRBV29-1
D gene: TRBD2
clone size: .

CDR3 protein: CASRANYGYTF
CDR3 DNA: TGTGCCAGCAGGGCTAACTATGGCTACACCTTC
J gene: TRBJ1-2
CDR3 length: 11
V gene: TRBV6-5
D gene: .
clone size: few

CDR3 protein: CASSPSLRRNTGANVLTF
CDR3 DNA: TGTGCCAGCAGCCCCTCTTTGCGGCGCAACACTGGGGCCAACGTCCTGACTTTC
J gene: TRBJ2-6
CDR3 length: 18
V gene: TRBV9
D gene: .
clone size: .

CDR3 protein: CASRGQGQRQYF
CDR3 DNA: TGTGCCAGCAGGGGACAGGGACAAAGGCAGTACTTC
J gene: TRBJ2-5
CDR3 length: 12
V gene: TRBV7-9
D gene: TRBD1
clone size: .

CDR3 protein: CSASRPGLAGDEQYF
CDR3 DNA: TGCAGTGCTAGCCGCCCGGGACTAGCGGGAGACGAGCAGTACTTC
J gene: TRBJ2-7
CDR3 length: 15
V gene: TRBV20-1
D gene: TRBD2
clone size: .

CDR3 protein: CSAGGGTALRSISYKEQFF
CDR3 DNA: TGCAGTGCGGGGGGCGGGACAGCCCTTCGTAGTATATCCTACAAGGAGCAGTTCTTC
J gene: TRBJ2-1
CDR3 length: 19
V gene: TRBV20-1
D gene: .
clone size: once

CDR3 protein: CASSLAGGLQNIQYF
CDR3 DNA: TGCGCCAGCAGCTTGGCAGGGGGCCTCCAAAACATTCAGTACTTC
J gene: TRBJ2-4
CDR3 length: 15
V gene: TRBV5-1
D gene: TRBD1
clone size: .

CDR3 protein: CSARGVTQGTADQPQHF
CDR3 DNA: TGCAGTGCTAGAGGTGTGACTCAGGGGACAGCTGATCAGCCCCAGCATTTT
J gene: TRBJ1-5
CDR3 length: 17
V gene: TRBV20-1
D gene: TRBD1
clone size: .

CDR3 protein: CSVRPGNTEAFF
CDR3 DNA: TGCAGCGTTCGTCCGGGGAACACTGAAGCTTTCTTT
J gene: TRBJ1-1
CDR3 length: 12
V gene: TRBV29-1
D gene: .
clone size: .

CDR3 protein: CASSVRSGWGGEQFF
CDR3 DNA: TGCGCCAGCAGCGTAAGGAGCGGGTGGGGGGGTGAGCAGTTCTTC
J gene: TRBJ2-1
CDR3 length: 15
V gene: TRBV4-3
D gene: TRBD2
clone size: .

CDR3 protein: CASSLVAVRDTQYF
CDR3 DNA: TGTGCCAGCAGCTTAGTAGCAGTACGGGATACGCAGTATTTT
J gene: TRBJ2-3
CDR3 length: 14
V gene: TRBV7-2
D gene: .
clone size: .

CDR3 protein: CASSPTGDLTDTQYF
CDR3 DNA: TGTGCCAGCAGCCCAACAGGGGATCTCACAGATACGCAGTATTTT
J gene: TRBJ2-3
CDR3 length: 15
V gene: TRBV6-1
D gene: TRBD1
clone size: .

CDR3 protein: CASSPQGVGQPQHF
CDR3 DNA: TGTGCCAGCAGTCCCCAGGGGGTGGGCCAGCCCCAGCATTTT
J gene: TRBJ1-5
CDR3 length: 14
V gene: TRBV6-4
D gene: TRBD1
clone size: few

CDR3 protein: CASREDSQETQYF
CDR3 DNA: TGTGCCAGCAGAGAGGACAGCCAAGAGACCCAGTACTTC
J gene: TRBJ2-5
CDR3 length: 13
V gene: TRBV6-6
D gene: .
clone size: few

CDR3 protein: CSTIPGQGALGNIQYF
CDR3 DNA: TGCAGTACCATTCCGGGACAGGGGGCGTTGGGGAACATTCAGTACTTC
J gene: TRBJ2-4
CDR3 length: 16
V gene: TRBV20-1
D gene: TRBD1
clone size: .

CDR3 protein: CASSLGLEGDTQYF
CDR3 DNA: TGTGCCAGCAGTTTAGGGCTTGAAGGAGATACGCAGTATTTT
J gene: TRBJ2-3
CDR3 length: 14
V gene: TRBV12-3/TRBV12-4
D gene: .
clone size: .

CDR3 protein: CSVGGGQGPWDTEAFF
CDR3 DNA: TGCAGCGTTGGCGGAGGACAGGGCCCTTGGGACACTGAAGCTTTCTTT
J gene: TRBJ1-1
CDR3 length: 16
V gene: TRBV29-1
D gene: TRBD1
clone size: .

CDR3 protein: CASSTGQGTHYGYTF
CDR3 DNA: TGTGCCAGCAGTACGGGACAGGGGACACACTATGGCTACACCTTC
J gene: TRBJ1-2
CDR3 length: 15
V gene: TRBV28
D gene: TRBD1
clone size: few

CDR3 protein: CASSDEPGSGSPLHF
CDR3 DNA: TGTGCCAGCAGTGATGAGCCAGGGAGTGGATCACCCCTCCACTTT
J gene: TRBJ1-6
CDR3 length: 15
V gene: TRBV25-1
D gene: .
clone size: .